A selection of T cell receptor beta chains follows, all from one sample in a study of CD8+CD57+ T cells in acquired aplastic anemia. MiXCR, applied by TCRdb to the reads, yields one record per CDR3 protein. Of around 190,000 distinct CDR3 sequences listed, 61% are singletons. Sequences were obtained from sorted CD4+, CD8+, or CD8+CD57+ T cells (not recorded which) from PBMCs. These receptors were collected from a human donor in good health. Each CDR3 is given with its conserved first and last residue. The D gene is left open where the match is weak. Clone size is shown for a subset of rows, as once, few, many or a class of expanded clone.

TRBD1	TRBJ1-2	TRBV4-1	many	TGCGCCAGCAGCCGCGGACAGGCCTATGGCTACACCTTC	CASSRGQAYGYTF
.	TRBJ2-1	TRBV4-3	few	TGCGCCAGCAGCCAAGGGGACTCCCTTAATGAGCAGTTCTTC	CASSQGDSLNEQFF
.	TRBJ2-5	TRBV7-2	.	TGTGCCAGCAGCACGTTTGTGGAGACCCAGTACTTC	CASSTFVETQYF
.	TRBJ1-2	TRBV29-1	.	TGCAGCGTCCTTAGGACAAGCGGCTACACCTTC	CSVLRTSGYTF
.	TRBJ2-7	TRBV20-1	.	TGCAGTGCTAGTGCTATGGTGAACGAGCAGTACTTC	CSASAMVNEQYF
.	TRBJ1-1	TRBV14	many	TGTGCCAGCAGCCAAGGGGCGGACAGTGAAGCTTTCTTT	CASSQGADSEAFF
.	TRBJ1-1	TRBV9	medium-sized	TGTGCCAGCAGCGTAGGCGGGGTACGCACTGAAGCTTTCTTT	CASSVGGVRTEAFF
.	TRBJ1-6	TRBV9	.	TGTGCCAGCAGCGTTGGGGACTCCTATAATTCACCCCTCCACTTT	CASSVGDSYNSPLHF
TRBD1	TRBJ2-3	TRBV7-8	.	TGTGCCAGCAGCCCAGACAGGGTGGTAGATACGCAGTATTTT	CASSPDRVVDTQYF
.	TRBJ1-2	TRBV7-8	few	TGTGCCAGCAGCTTATCACCGAGGGGACTGGCTGACTATGGCTACACCTTC	CASSLSPRGLADYGYTF
.	TRBJ2-7	TRBV6-5	once	TGTGCCTCGAGCTCGGACATAGTCTACGAGCAGTACTTC	CASSSDIVYEQYF
.	TRBJ2-7	TRBV20-1	.	TGCAGTGCTCGCCCTATAAGATCCTCCTACGAGCAGTACTTC	CSARPIRSSYEQYF
.	TRBJ2-7	TRBV15	.	TGTGCCACCAGCAGGGCCCAGAAGAGTTACGAGCAGTACTTC	CATSRAQKSYEQYF
.	TRBJ2-7	TRBV12-3/TRBV12-4	.	TGTGCCAGCAGTTTGGGCAGGGACGAGCAGTACTTC	CASSLGRDEQYF
.	TRBJ2-7	TRBV2	few	TGTGCCAGCAGTGGACTGGCGGGGCACTACGAGCAGTACTTC	CASSGLAGHYEQYF